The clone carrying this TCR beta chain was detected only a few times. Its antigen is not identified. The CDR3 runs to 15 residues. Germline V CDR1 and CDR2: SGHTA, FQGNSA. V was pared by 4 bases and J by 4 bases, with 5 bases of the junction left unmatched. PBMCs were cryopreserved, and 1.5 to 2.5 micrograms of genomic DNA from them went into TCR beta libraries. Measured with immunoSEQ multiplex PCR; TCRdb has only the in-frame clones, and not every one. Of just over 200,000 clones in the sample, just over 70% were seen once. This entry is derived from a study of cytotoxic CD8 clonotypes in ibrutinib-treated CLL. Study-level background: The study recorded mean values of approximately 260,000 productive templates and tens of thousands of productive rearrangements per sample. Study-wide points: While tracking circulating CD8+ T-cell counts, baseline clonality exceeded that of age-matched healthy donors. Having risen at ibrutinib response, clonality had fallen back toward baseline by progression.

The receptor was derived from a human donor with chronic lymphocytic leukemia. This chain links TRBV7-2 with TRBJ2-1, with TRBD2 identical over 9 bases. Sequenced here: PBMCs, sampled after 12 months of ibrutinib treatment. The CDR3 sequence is CASSSWTSEYNEQFF. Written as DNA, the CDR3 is TGTGCCAGCAGCTCATGGACTAGCGAATACAATGAGCAGTTCTTC.